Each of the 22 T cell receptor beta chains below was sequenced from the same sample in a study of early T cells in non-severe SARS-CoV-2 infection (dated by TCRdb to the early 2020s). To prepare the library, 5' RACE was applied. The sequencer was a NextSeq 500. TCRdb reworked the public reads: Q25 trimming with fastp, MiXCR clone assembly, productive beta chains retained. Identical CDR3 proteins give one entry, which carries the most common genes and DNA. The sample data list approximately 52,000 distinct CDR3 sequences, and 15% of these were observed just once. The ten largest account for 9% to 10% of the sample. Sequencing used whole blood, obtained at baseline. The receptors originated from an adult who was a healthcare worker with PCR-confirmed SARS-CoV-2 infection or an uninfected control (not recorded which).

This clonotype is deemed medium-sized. The CDR3 loop is CASRGQANQPQHF. The DNA for the CDR3 is TGTGCCAGCAGGGGACAGGCCAATCAGCCCCAGCATTTT. This rearrangement joins TRBV27 to TRBJ1-5; 8 positions match TRBD1. The CDR3 extends over 13 amino acids. Unmatched junction bases numbered 1, after V lost 6 bases and J lost 3 bases. Germline lookup yields CDR1 MNHEY and CDR2 SMNVEV (reference sequence).

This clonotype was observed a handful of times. In DNA form, the CDR3 reads TGCGCCAGCAGCTTGCTAGGGAATAGCAATCAGCCCCAGCATTTT. It encodes CASSLLGNSNQPQHF. The chain employs TRBV5-1 and TRBJ1-5, with D uncertain. The length of the CDR3 is 15 residues. Trimming shortened V by 1 base and J by 0 bases, and 8 bases separated the two germline ends. Germline assignment: CDR1 SGHRS and CDR2 YFSETQ.

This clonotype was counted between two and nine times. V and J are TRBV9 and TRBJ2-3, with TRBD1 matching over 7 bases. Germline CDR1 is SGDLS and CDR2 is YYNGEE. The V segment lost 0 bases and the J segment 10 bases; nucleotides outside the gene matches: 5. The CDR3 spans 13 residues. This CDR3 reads CASSVGRGSAQYF. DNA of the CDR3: TGTGCCAGCAGCGTAGGCAGGGGGAGTGCGCAGTATTTT.

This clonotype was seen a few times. The CDR3 sequence: CAILTGTEQYF. The CDR3 DNA reads TGTGCCATCCTCACAGGGACCGAGCAGTACTTC. The rearrangement uses TRBV10-3 and TRBJ2-7; a weak D match, TRBD1 (6 bases). The V gene lost 8 bases and the J gene lost 6 bases, with 11 bases spanning the gap. The CDR3 sequence is 11 residues long. CDR1 is ENHRY and CDR2 is SYGVKD in the germline V gene.

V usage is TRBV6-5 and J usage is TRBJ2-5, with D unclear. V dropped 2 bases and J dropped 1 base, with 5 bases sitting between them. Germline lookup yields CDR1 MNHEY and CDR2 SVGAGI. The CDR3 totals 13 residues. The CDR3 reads CASSYAAQETQYF. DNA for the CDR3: TGTGCCAGCAGTTACGCGGCCCAAGAGACCCAGTACTTC.

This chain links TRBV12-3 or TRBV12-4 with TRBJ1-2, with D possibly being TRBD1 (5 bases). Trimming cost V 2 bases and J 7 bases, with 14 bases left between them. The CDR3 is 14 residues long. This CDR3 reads CASSLSGIPGGYTF. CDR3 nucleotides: TGTGCCAGCAGTTTATCAGGGATACCTGGTGGCTACACCTTC.

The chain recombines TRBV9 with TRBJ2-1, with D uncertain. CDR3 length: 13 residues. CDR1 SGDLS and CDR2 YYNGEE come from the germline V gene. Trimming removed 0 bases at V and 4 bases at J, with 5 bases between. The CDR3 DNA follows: TGTGCCAGCAGCGTAGACAATTACAATGAGCAGTTCTTC. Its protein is CASSVDNYNEQFF.

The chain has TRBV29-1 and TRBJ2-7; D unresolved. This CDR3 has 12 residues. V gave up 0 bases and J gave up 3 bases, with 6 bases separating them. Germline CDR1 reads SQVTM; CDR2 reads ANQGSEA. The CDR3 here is CSVEDLVYEQYF. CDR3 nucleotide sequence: TGCAGCGTTGAAGATTTAGTCTACGAGCAGTACTTC.

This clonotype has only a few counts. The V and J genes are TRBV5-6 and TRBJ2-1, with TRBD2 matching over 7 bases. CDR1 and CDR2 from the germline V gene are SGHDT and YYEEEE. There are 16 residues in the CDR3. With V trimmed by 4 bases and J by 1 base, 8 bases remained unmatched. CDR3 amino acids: CASSPWGGGSYNEQFF. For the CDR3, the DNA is TGTGCCAGCAGCCCCTGGGGGGGAGGATCCTACAATGAGCAGTTCTTC. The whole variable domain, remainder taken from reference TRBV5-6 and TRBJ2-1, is DAGVTQSPTHLIKTRGQQVTLRCSPKSGHDTVSWYQQALGQGPQFIFQYYEEEERQRGNFPDRFSGHQFPNYSSELNVNALLLGDSALYLCASSPWGGGSYNEQFFGPGTRLTVL.

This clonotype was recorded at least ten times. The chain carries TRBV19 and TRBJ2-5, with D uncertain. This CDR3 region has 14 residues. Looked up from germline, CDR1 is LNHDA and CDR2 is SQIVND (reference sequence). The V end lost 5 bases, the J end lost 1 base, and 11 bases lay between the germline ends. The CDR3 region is CASSVQGVQETQYF. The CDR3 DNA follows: TGTGCCAGTAGTGTACAAGGAGTCCAAGAGACCCAGTACTTC. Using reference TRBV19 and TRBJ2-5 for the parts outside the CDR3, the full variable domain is DGGITQSPKYLFRKEGQNVTLSCEQNLNHDAMYWYRQDPGQGLRLIYYSQIVNDFQKGDIAEGYSVSREKKESFPLTVTSAQKNPTAFYLCASSVQGVQETQYFGPGTRLLVL.

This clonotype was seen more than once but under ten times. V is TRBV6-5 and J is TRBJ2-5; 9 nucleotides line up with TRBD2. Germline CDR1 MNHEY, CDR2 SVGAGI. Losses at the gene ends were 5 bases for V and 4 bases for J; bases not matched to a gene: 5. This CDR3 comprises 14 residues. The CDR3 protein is CASSKRAGGETQYF. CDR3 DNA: TGTGCCAGCAGTAAGCGAGCGGGAGGAGAGACCCAGTACTTC.

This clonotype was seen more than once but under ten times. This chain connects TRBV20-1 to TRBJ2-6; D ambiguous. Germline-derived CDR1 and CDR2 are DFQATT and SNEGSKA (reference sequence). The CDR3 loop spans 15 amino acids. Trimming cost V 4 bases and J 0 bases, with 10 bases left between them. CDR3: CSAIEINSGANVLTF. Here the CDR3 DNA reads TGCAGTGCTATTGAGATCAACTCTGGGGCCAACGTCCTGACTTTC.

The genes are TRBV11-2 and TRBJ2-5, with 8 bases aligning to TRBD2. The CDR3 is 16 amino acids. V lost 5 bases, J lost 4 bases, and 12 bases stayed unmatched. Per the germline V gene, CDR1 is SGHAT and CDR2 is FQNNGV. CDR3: CASSPRLAGGRETQYF. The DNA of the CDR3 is TGTGCCAGCAGCCCCCGATTGGCGGGAGGCAGAGAGACCCAGTACTTC.

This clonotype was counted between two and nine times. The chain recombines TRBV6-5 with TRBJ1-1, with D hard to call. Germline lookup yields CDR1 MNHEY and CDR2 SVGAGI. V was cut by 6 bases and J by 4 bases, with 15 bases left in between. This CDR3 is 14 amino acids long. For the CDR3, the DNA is TGTGCCAGCAGGGATAGCTCCCTCGGCACTGAAGCTTTCTTT. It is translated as CASRDSSLGTEAFF.

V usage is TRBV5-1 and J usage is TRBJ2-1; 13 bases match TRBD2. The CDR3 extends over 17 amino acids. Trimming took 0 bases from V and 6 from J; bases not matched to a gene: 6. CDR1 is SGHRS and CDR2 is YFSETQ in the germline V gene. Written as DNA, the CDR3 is TGCGCCAGCAGCTTGGGCTCCACTAGCGGGGGGGCCAATGAGCAGTTCTTC. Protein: CASSLGSTSGGANEQFF.

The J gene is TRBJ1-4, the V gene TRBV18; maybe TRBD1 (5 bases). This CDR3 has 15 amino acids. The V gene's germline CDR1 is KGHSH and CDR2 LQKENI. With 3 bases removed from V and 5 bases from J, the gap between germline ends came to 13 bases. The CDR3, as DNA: TGTGCCAGCTCACCCGACTTAGGGGAAAATGAAAAACTGTTTTTT. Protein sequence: CASSPDLGENEKLFF.

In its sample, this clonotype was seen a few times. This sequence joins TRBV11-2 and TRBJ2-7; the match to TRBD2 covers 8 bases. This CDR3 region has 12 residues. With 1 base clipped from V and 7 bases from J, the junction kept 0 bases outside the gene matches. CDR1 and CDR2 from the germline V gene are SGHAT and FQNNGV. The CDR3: CASSLGGGEQYF. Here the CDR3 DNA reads TGTGCCAGCAGCTTAGGCGGGGGGGAGCAGTACTTC.

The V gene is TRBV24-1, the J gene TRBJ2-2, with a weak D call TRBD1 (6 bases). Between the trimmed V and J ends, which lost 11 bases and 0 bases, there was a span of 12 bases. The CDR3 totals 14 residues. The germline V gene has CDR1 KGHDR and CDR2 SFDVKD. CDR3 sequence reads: CAISGTPNTGELFF. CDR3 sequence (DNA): TGTGCCATATCCGGGACACCGAACACCGGGGAGCTGTTTTTT.

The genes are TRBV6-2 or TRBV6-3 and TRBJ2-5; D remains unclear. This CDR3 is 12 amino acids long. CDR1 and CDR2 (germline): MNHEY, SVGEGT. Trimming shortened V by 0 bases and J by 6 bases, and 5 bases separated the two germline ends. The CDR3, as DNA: TGTGCCAGCAGTTACTCACGCCAGACCCAGTACTTC. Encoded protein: CASSYSRQTQYF.

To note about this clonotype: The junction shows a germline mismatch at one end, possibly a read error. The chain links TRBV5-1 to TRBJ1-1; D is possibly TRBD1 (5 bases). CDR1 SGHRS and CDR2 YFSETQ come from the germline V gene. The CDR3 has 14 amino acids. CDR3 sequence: CANSDGDGGTEAFF. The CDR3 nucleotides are TGCGCCAACAGCGACGGGGACGGAGGGACTGAAGCTTTCTTT.

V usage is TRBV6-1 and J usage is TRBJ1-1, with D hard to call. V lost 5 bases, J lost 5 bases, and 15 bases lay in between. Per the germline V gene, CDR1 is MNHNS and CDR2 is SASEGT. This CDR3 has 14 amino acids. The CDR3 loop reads CASSSTASRTEAFF. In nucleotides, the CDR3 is TGTGCCAGCAGTTCTACCGCCTCTCGGACTGAAGCTTTCTTT.

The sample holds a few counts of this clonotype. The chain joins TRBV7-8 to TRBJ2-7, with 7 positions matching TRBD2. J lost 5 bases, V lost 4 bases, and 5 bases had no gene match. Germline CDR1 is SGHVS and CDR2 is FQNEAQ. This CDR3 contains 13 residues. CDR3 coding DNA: TGTGCCAGCAGCTGGGACTATAGTAACGAGCAGTACTTC. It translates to CASSWDYSNEQYF.